This T cell receptor beta chain emerged from a study of siplizumab effects on memory and regulatory T cells. Study-wide results and caveats: The authors could not assign a naive or memory phenotype to roughly 75-96% of proliferating CD4+ or CD8+ clones. Under siplizumab, alloreactive sequences traced to unstimulated CD4+ memory cells were significantly reduced.

Worth noting for this clone: Its cognate antigen is unknown.

This CDR3 region has 14 residues. Trimming took 5 bases from V and 5 from J, leaving 12 bases between them. The V gene's germline CDR1 is SGHNT and CDR2 YENEEA. Assaying covered 100,000 or so TCR templates per sample. Produced via immunoSEQ multiplex PCR; TCRdb's table is partial and in-frame only. Here the sample spans about 120,000 clones, around 94% being singletons. The genes are TRBV11-3 and TRBJ2-2, with D perhaps TRBD2 (5 bases). The sequenced material came from non-Treg CD4+ T cells sorted from blood. The sequence was obtained from a human donor in good health. The CDR3 DNA reads as TGTGCCAGCAGCCTGACGACGGGAACCGGGGAGCTGTTTTTT. Translation: CASSLTTGTGELFF.